The next 7 T cell receptor beta chains were all read from a single sample in a study of cytomegalovirus exposure and HLA in healthy donors (TCRdb year 2017). Receptor amplification or capture employed the immunoSEQ multiplex PCR assay. A mixture of 60 forward primers for TCR Vbeta segments and 13 reverse primers for TCR Jbeta segments was used in the multiplex PCR. TCRdb carries this immuneACCESS record with in-frame sequences only. Its versions omit some clonotypes, under half of them owing to an unresolved V gene in the studies checked, with the rest unexplained. The sample records roughly 100,000 clones, roughly three quarters of which are singletons. Roughly 9.6% of the sample is taken by the ten largest. Specimen: PBMCs. The receptors were gathered from a male donor in good health and CMV-seropositive.

This chain links TRBV27 with TRBJ1-3; D call uncertain. V was cut by 2 bases and J by 2 bases, with 7 bases left in between. Germline V gene sequence: CDR1 MNHEY, CDR2 SMNVEV (reference sequence). CDR3 length: 14 amino acids. As DNA, the CDR3 is TGTGCCAGCAGTTTACGAGGGCCTGGAAACACCATATATTTT. As protein: CASSLRGPGNTIYF.

This chain uses TRBV28 with TRBJ1-5; D gene uncertain. Per the germline V gene, CDR1 is MDHEN and CDR2 is SYDVKM. The CDR3 totals 16 residues. V lost 1 base to trimming and J lost 0 bases, with 10 bases between them. Here the CDR3 reads CASSLSTGYSNQPQHF. CDR3 nucleotide sequence: TGTGCCAGCAGTTTATCGACGGGATATAGCAATCAGCCCCAGCATTTT.

The J gene is TRBJ2-7, the V gene TRBV6-5; 10 bases agree with TRBD1. Trimming took 6 bases from V and 2 from J; bases not matched to a gene: 4. Germline V lookup: CDR1 MNHEY, CDR2 SVGAGI. The CDR3 length is 14 residues. The chain's CDR3 is CASSSGQGAYEQYF. The CDR3 nucleotides read TGTGCCAGCAGCTCAGGACAGGGGGCCTACGAGCAGTACTTC.

In the case of this clone: Germline and junction disagree at one end, which may indicate a read error. V usage is TRBV7-8 and J usage is TRBJ2-2, with a weak D call TRBD2 (5 bases). CDR3 length equals 15 residues. Germline loops: CDR1 SGHVS, CDR2 FQNEAQ. The CDR3 region is CAGSLTSGNTGELFF. The CDR3 coding sequence is TGTGCCGGCAGCTTAACTTCGGGAAACACCGGGGAGCTGTTTTTT. Drawing the rest from reference TRBV7-8 and TRBJ2-2, the complete variable domain is GAGVSQSPRYKVAKRGQDVALRCDPISGHVSLFWYQQALGQGPEFLTYFQNEAQLDKSGLPSDRFFAERPEGSVSTLKIQRTQQEDSAVYLCAGSLTSGNTGELFFGEGSRLTVL.

As DNA, the CDR3 is TGTGCCAGCAGCACCCATATCTTCAGGGCGGGGGATGGCTACACCTTC. Amino acid sequence: CASSTHIFRAGDGYTF. The chain couples TRBV7-2 to TRBJ1-2; D is possibly TRBD1 (5 bases). The CDR3 is made up of 16 amino acids. The germline V gene has CDR1 SGHTA and CDR2 FQGNSA. Trimming removed 5 bases at V and 6 bases at J, with 22 bases between.

The chain has TRBV9 and TRBJ2-3, with TRBD2 matching over 12 bases. Per the germline V gene, CDR1 is SGDLS and CDR2 is YYNGEE. The trim removed 0 bases at V and 0 bases at J, leaving 11 bases unmatched. The CDR3 runs 20 residues. CDR3 nucleotide sequence: TGTGCCAGCAGCGTAGCGGCCGGGACTAGCGGGTCCACTAGCACAGATACGCAGTATTTT. Translating it yields CASSVAAGTSGSTSTDTQYF.

The sample holds one count of this clone. The rearrangement joins TRBV4-3 to TRBJ2-1, with 12 bases lining up with TRBD1. Trimming removed 0 bases from V and 2 bases from J; junction bases left unmatched: 11. Germline CDR1 reads LGHNA; CDR2 reads YSLEER. CDR3 length: 20 residues. The chain's CDR3 is CASSQEPGQGALPAYNEQFF. The CDR3 nucleotides are TGCGCCAGCAGCCAAGAACCGGGACAGGGGGCCCTACCGGCCTACAATGAGCAGTTCTTC.